These 10 T cell receptor beta chains share one sample of origin, sequenced in a study of blood T cell repertoires in COVID-19. Clones were sequenced by immunoSEQ multiplex PCR, and TCRdb holds only the in-frame ones, with some missing. The sample includes approximately 340,000 clones, approximately 90% of them seen just once. What was sequenced was PBMCs or T cells enriched from blood (not recorded which). These TCRs come from a woman in her forties who had been exposed to COVID-19.

The genes are TRBV7-9 and TRBJ2-7, with D possibly matching TRBD1 (6 bases). Germline CDR1 SEHNR, CDR2 FQNEAQ (reference sequence). Trimming removed 1 base at V and 3 bases at J, with 13 bases between. The CDR3 length is 15 residues. The CDR3 DNA reads as TGTGCCAGCAGCTTAGAACAGGGCCCACTCTACGAGCAGTACTTC. It yields the protein CASSLEQGPLYEQYF.

The gene calls are TRBV7-2 and TRBJ2-2; 9 bases are a match to TRBD2. This CDR3 has 15 residues. From germline, CDR1 is SGHTA and CDR2 FQGNSA. Trimming at V came to 3 bases and at J to 6 bases, leaving 5 bases not matched to a gene. DNA for the CDR3: TGTGCCAGCAGCTTGGGCGGGAGGGGGCCCGGGGAGCTGTTTTTT. It is translated as CASSLGGRGPGELFF.

The chain links TRBV3-1 (or the pseudogene TRBV3-2) to TRBJ1-2; no reliable D call. Germline V gene data show CDR1 as LGHDT and CDR2 as YNNKEL (reference sequence). The CDR3 extends over 18 amino acids. Trimming cost V 6 bases and J 0 bases, with 23 bases left between them. CDR3 protein: CASSFNVGFGGANYGYTF. The CDR3 bases are TGTGCCAGCAGTTTCAATGTAGGGTTCGGAGGAGCTAACTATGGCTACACCTTC.

The chain employs TRBV29-1 and TRBJ1-2; a weak D match, TRBD1 (5 bases). Germline assignment: CDR1 SQVTM and CDR2 ANQGSEA. CDR3 size: 13 residues. With 4 bases removed from V and 1 base from J, the gap between germline ends came to 10 bases. The CDR3 nucleotides read TGCAGCGTTGGCGGGGGAGATAACTATGGCTACACCTTC. This sequence encodes CSVGGGDNYGYTF. Full variable domain (remainder filled in from reference TRBV29-1 and TRBJ1-2): SAVISQKPSRDICQRGTSLTIQCQVDSQVTMMFWYRQQPGQSLTLIATANQGSEATYESGFVIDKFPISRPNLTFSTLTVSNMSPEDSSIYLCSVGGGDNYGYTFGSGTRLTVV.

The chain combines TRBV5-1 with TRBJ2-3, with TRBD2 matching over 13 bases. V lost 2 bases and J lost 4; bases outside the gene matches: 13. The CDR3 loop spans 19 amino acids. Germline V gene data show CDR1 as SGHRS and CDR2 as YFSETQ. The CDR3 DNA sequence: TGCGCCAGCAGCTTACGGACTAGCGGGGGCTCCCCTCGGTCAGATACGCAGTATTTT. It yields the protein CASSLRTSGGSPRSDTQYF.

This clone was found once. This chain uses TRBV29-1 with TRBJ1-1; D perhaps matches TRBD1 (5 bases). Germline V CDR1 and CDR2: SQVTM, ANQGSEA. The V and J ends lost 3 bases and 5 bases respectively, with 13 bases between them. The CDR3 totals 13 residues. The CDR3 DNA reads TGCAGCGTTGAGTTACCAGGGATTACTGAAGCTTTCTTT. Amino acid sequence: CSVELPGITEAFF.

For this clone: Other DNA sequences within the sample encode an identical CDR3. The chain joins TRBV18 to TRBJ2-5, with D possibly matching TRBD1 (5 bases). Germline CDR1 KGHSH, CDR2 LQKENI. The CDR3 has 13 residues. Trimming took off 3 bases at V and 1 base at J, with 6 bases between the two ends. The chain's CDR3 is CASSPGLQETQYF. The CDR3 DNA is TGTGCCAGCTCACCGGGGCTCCAAGAGACCCAGTACTTC.

V is TRBV6-5 and J is TRBJ2-4, with a tentative D call TRBD1 (6 bases). The CDR3 runs to 12 residues. The germline gives CDR1 MNHEY, CDR2 SVGAGI. The germline V and J ends were trimmed by 9 bases and 9 bases, with 15 bases remaining between them. CDR3 amino acids: CASKQGEGIQYF. The CDR3 region has the DNA TGTGCCAGTAAACAGGGCGAGGGCATTCAGTACTTC.

The chain couples TRBV5-4 to TRBJ2-2; TRBD2 aligns across 7 bases. V gave up 3 bases and J gave up 1 base; unmatched junction bases: 9. This CDR3 comprises 17 residues. CDR1 is SGHNT and CDR2 is YYREEE in the germline V gene (reference sequence). CDR3 amino acids: CASSSLAGVLNTGELFF. The CDR3 nucleotides read TGTGCCAGCAGCTCCCTCGCGGGGGTGTTGAACACCGGGGAGCTGTTTTTT.

The chain recombines TRBV11-3 with TRBJ2-1, with TRBD2 identical over 10 bases. The germline V gene has CDR1 SGHNT and CDR2 YENEEA. The CDR3 has 15 residues. The V segment lost 5 bases and the J segment 6 bases; nucleotides outside the gene matches: 7. CDR3 sequence: CASSRGGTSVNEQFF. Written as DNA, the CDR3 is TGTGCCAGCAGCCGCGGCGGGACTAGCGTCAATGAGCAGTTCTTC.